These 8 T cell receptor beta chains were sequenced from one sample in a study of cytomegalovirus exposure and HLA in healthy donors. PCR was performed using 60 Vbeta and 13 Jbeta primers. TCRdb keeps only in-frame clones here, not all; method: immunoSEQ multiplex PCR. This table has 150,000 or so clones, 85% appearing once. The specimen was PBMCs. The receptors come from a man in his late teens or twenties in good health and CMV-seropositive.

This chain connects TRBV5-4 to TRBJ2-7, with 7 bases matching TRBD1. The germline CDR1 and CDR2 sequences are SGHNT and YYREEE (reference sequence). This CDR3 has 15 residues. V shed 4 bases, J shed 2 bases, and the junction held 9 bases outside the gene matches. The CDR3 protein is CASSLNRGEAYEQYF. Written as DNA, the CDR3 is TGTGCCAGCAGCCTTAACAGGGGAGAGGCCTACGAGCAGTACTTC.

The chain links TRBV5-6 to TRBJ2-1, with 11 nucleotides matching TRBD2. Losses at the gene ends were 2 bases for V and 2 bases for J; bases not matched to a gene: 6. CDR1 is SGHDT, CDR2 YYEEEE, per germline. The CDR3 consists of 17 residues. Written as DNA, the CDR3 is TGTGCCAGCAGCTTCTTTAGCGGGGGGGCAACCTACAATGAGCAGTTCTTC. This sequence encodes CASSFFSGGATYNEQFF.

The chain has TRBV5-1 and TRBJ2-5, with D maybe TRBD2 (5 bases). The germline V and J ends were trimmed by 0 bases and 2 bases, with 11 bases remaining between them. CDR1 and CDR2 (germline): SGHRS, YFSETQ. This CDR3 region has 15 residues. This CDR3 reads CASSLASTGQETQYF. Here the CDR3 DNA reads TGCGCCAGCAGCTTGGCGTCAACGGGGCAAGAGACCCAGTACTTC. The whole variable domain, remainder taken from reference TRBV5-1 and TRBJ2-5, is KAGVTQTPRYLIKTRGQQVTLSCSPISGHRSVSWYQQTPGQGLQFLFEYFSETQRNKGNFPGRFSGRQFSNSRSEMNVSTLELGDSALYLCASSLASTGQETQYFGPGTRLLVL.

V usage is TRBV25-1 and J usage is TRBJ2-7; maybe TRBD2 (6 bases). The V gene's germline CDR1 is MGHDK and CDR2 SYGVNS. The CDR3 consists of 15 residues. V lost 8 bases and J 0 bases, leaving 17 bases between the germline ends. CDR3 protein: CASGGTPRSSYEQYF. CDR3 coding DNA: TGTGCCAGCGGGGGGACGCCGAGGAGCTCCTACGAGCAGTACTTC.

The CDR3 nucleotides read TGTGCCAGCAGTGAAGGGAGGGATCCCGGCCCCAACTACGAGCAGTACTTC. It codes for CASSEGRDPGPNYEQYF. The genes are TRBV2 and TRBJ2-7; TRBD2 might be the D (6 bases). Per the germline V gene, CDR1 is SNHLY and CDR2 is FYNNEI. The length of the CDR3 is 17 residues. The V gene lost 1 base and the J gene lost 3 bases, with 19 bases spanning the gap. The full variable domain, rest sourced from reference TRBV2 and TRBJ2-7, is EPEVTQTPSHQVTQMGQEVILRCVPISNHLYFYWYRQILGQKVEFLVSFYNNEISEKSEIFDDQFSVERPDGSNFTLKIRSTKLEDSAMYFCASSEGRDPGPNYEQYFGPGTRLTVT.

V and J are TRBV4-3 and TRBJ2-1; 10 nucleotides match TRBD1. The CDR3 totals 16 residues. Germline CDR1 reads LGHNA; CDR2 reads YSLEER. V was pared by 1 base and J by 6 bases, with 6 bases of the junction left unmatched. The CDR3: CASSQGGQGVINEQFF. CDR3 coding DNA: TGCGCCAGCAGCCAAGGAGGACAGGGGGTGATCAATGAGCAGTTCTTC.

The CDR3 coding sequence is TGTGCCAGCAGCTCCTTCGGGGGGGCGGGAGATACGCAGTATTTT. Its protein product is CASSSFGGAGDTQYF. The J gene is TRBJ2-3, the V gene TRBV7-9; TRBD2 agrees at 8 bases. Unmatched junction bases numbered 8, after V lost 4 bases and J lost 5 bases. CDR3 length: 15 residues. CDR1 and CDR2 from the germline V gene are SEHNR and FQNEAQ (reference sequence).

This chain links TRBV5-1 with TRBJ1-4; D not certain. With 0 bases removed from V and 2 bases from J, the gap between germline ends came to 5 bases. This CDR3 has 14 amino acids. Per the germline V gene, CDR1 is SGHRS and CDR2 is YFSETQ. CDR3 residues: CASSLDSTNEKLFF. The CDR3 bases are TGCGCCAGCAGCTTGGACAGCACTAATGAAAAACTGTTTTTT.